This note documents a single T cell receptor beta chain sequence. Its specificity is unknown. These data originate in a study of T cell repertoires in cytomegalovirus infection. Overall study context: Based on public TCR beta signatures, there were indications of CMV infection and of a matching HLA type. General observations from the study: Clonotype analysis showed dominance of the ex vivo response by HLA-C-restricted CMV-specific TCR beta clonotypes. There were carriers of CMV plus the relevant HLA, and cumulative public TCR beta family frequency identified them.

TCRdb re-called the reads with MiXCR, one entry per CDR3 protein. The sample lists fewer than 300,000 distinct CDR3 sequences; about 25% were seen once. This CDR3 comprises 14 residues. Trimming cost V 5 bases and J 2 bases, with 12 bases left between them. This TCR was recovered from a human donor in good health (CMV status not recorded). Some clones in this sample may be carry-over from other donors' samples. The V and J genes are TRBV12-3 or TRBV12-4 and TRBJ2-5; D is possibly TRBD1 or TRBD2 (5 bases each). The sample consisted of PBMCs. For the CDR3, the DNA is TGTGCCAGCAGTCCCTCGGGGCGGCAAGAGACCCAGTACTTC. Amino acids: CASSPSGRQETQYF.